This T cell receptor (beta chain) was documented in a study of T-cell memory formation after mild COVID-19. Study background: Largely, the TCR clusters proved donor specific.

It was 5'RACE with constant-segment primers that produced the TCR alpha and TCR beta cDNA libraries, which carried sample barcodes and UMIs. TCRdb passed the 5' RACE reads through MiXCR, listing each CDR3 protein once. The top ten clones hold 3.3% of a sample with some 160,000 distinct CDR3 sequences, 10% to 15% of them seen once. The sample holds many counts of this clonotype. Its antigen is unknown. Germline and junction disagree at one end, which may indicate a read error. This CDR3 spans 14 amino acids. Germline V gene data show CDR1 as SSHAT and CDR2 as FNYEAQ (reference sequence). The study, taken as a whole, reports: For contracting clones, CD4+ ones sat mainly in CM and EM, CD8+ in EMRA. Prior to infection, memory already included some responding clones, suggesting cross-reactive memory joined.

This rearrangement joins TRBV7-7 to TRBJ2-5, with D perhaps TRBD1 (5 bases). This clonotype was obtained from a man aged 18 to 30 who had mild COVID-19 (a few samples of this study predate the infection). Cell type and time point are not known. Input material: PBMCs or a T cell subset sorted from them (not recorded which). The CDR3 nucleotides read TGTGCTAGCAGCCCGCAGCAGGGACAAGAGACCCAGTACTTC. Translation: CASSPQQGQETQYF.